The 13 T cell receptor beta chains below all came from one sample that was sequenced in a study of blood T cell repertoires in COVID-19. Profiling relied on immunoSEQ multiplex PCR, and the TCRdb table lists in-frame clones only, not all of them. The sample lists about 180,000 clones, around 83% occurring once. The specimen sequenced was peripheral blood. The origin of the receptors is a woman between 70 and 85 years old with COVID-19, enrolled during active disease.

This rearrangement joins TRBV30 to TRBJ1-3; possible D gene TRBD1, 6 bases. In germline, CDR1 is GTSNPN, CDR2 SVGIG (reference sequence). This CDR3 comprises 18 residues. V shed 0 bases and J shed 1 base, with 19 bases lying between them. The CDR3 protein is CAWSVGSRGTWSGNTIYF. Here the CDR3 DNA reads TGTGCCTGGAGTGTAGGCAGCAGGGGTACTTGGTCTGGAAACACCATATATTTT. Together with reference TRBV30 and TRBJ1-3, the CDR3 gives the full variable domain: SQTIHQWPATLVQPVGSPLSLECTVEGTSNPNLYWYRQAAGRGLQLLFYSVGIGQISSEVPQNLSASRPQDRQFILSSKKLLLSDSGFYLCAWSVGSRGTWSGNTIYFGEGSWLTVV.

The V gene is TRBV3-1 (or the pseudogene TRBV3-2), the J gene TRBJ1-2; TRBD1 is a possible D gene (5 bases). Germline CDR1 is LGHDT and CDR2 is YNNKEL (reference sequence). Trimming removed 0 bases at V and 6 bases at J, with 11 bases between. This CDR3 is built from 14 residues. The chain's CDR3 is CASSQDKGLHGYTF. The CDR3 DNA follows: TGTGCCAGCAGCCAAGATAAGGGACTTCATGGCTACACCTTC.

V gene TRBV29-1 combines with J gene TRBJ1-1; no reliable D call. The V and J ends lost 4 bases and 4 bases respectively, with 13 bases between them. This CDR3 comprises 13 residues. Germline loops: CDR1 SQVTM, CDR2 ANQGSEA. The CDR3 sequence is CSVVRLLATEAFF. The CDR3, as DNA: TGCAGCGTTGTTCGCCTCCTGGCCACTGAAGCTTTCTTT.

The CDR3 here is CASSPPGQGDQPQHF. CDR3 DNA sequence: TGTGCCAGCTCACCACCGGGACAGGGGGATCAGCCCCAGCATTTT. This chain connects TRBV18 to TRBJ1-5; 11 bases align to TRBD1. The CDR3 covers 15 residues. The junction had 0 bases not matched to a gene; V was cut back by 0 bases and J by 5 bases. Germline V gene lookup returns CDR1 KGHSH and CDR2 LQKENI.

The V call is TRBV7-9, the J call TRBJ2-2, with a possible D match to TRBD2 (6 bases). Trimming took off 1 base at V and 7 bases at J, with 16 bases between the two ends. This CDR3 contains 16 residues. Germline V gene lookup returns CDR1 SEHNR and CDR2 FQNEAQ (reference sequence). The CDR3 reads CASSLEVGRGVGELFF. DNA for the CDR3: TGTGCCAGCAGCTTAGAAGTCGGGAGAGGGGTCGGGGAGCTGTTTTTT.

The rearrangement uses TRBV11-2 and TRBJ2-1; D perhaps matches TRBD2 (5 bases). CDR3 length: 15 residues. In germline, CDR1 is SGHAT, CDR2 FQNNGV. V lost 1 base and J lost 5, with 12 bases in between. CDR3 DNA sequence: TGTGCCAGCAGCTTAGTAGCGACTGGAAACAATGAGCAGTTCTTC. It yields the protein CASSLVATGNNEQFF.

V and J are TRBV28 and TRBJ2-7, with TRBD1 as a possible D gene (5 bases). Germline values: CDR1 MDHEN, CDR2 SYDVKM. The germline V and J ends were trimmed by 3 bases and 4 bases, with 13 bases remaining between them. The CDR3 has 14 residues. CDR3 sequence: CASSFAGPEYEQYF. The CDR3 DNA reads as TGTGCCAGCAGTTTCGCAGGGCCGGAGTACGAGCAGTACTTC.

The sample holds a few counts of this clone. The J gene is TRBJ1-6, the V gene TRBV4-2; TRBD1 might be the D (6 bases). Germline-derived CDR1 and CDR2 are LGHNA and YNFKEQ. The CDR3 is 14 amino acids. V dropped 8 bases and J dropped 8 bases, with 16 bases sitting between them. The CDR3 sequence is CASADLQGYSPLHF. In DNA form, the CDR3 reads TGTGCCAGCGCCGACTTACAGGGTTATTCACCCCTCCACTTT.

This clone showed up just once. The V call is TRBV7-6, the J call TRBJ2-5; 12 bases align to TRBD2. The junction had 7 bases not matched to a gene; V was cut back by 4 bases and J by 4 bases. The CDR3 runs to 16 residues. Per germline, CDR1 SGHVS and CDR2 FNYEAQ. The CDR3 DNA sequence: TGTGCCAGCAGCTCTCAACTAGCGGGAGGCCCAGAGACCCAGTACTTC. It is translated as CASSSQLAGGPETQYF.

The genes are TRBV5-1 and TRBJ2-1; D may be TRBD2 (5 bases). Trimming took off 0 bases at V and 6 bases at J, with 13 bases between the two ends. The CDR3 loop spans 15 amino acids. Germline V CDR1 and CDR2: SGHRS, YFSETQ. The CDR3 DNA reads TGCGCCAGCAGCTTGGCCCTCGGAACTAGCAATGAGCAGTTCTTC. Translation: CASSLALGTSNEQFF.

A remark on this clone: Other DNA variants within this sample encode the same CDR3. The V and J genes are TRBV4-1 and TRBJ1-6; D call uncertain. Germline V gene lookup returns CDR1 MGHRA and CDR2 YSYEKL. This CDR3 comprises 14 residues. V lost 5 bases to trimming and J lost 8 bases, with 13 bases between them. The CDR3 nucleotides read TGCGCCAGCAGCTATGCCCTCCGCGATTCACCCCTCCACTTT. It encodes CASSYALRDSPLHF.

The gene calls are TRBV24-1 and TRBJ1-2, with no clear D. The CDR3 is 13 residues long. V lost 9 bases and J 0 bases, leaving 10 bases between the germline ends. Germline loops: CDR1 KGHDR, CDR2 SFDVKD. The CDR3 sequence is CATSRESNYGYTF. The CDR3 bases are TGTGCCACCTCCCGGGAATCTAACTATGGCTACACCTTC.

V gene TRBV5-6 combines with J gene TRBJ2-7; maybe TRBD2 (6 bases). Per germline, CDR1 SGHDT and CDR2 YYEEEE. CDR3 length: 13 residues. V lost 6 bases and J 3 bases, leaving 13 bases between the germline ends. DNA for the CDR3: TGTGCCAGCAAAAACTGGGGGGTCTACGAGCAGTACTTC. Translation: CASKNWGVYEQYF.